Listed below are T cell receptor beta chains from one sample, sequenced in a study of blood T cell repertoires in COVID-19. TCRdb keeps only in-frame clones here, not all; method: immunoSEQ multiplex PCR. The sample lists roughly 500,000 clones; roughly 89% were seen once. The specimen sequenced was peripheral blood. The receptors originated from a young man with COVID-19, enrolled during active disease. Each CDR3 is given with its conserved first and last residue.

cdr3_aa,v_call
CANSPLESGTKSPLHF,TRBV18
CASSGPREQYF,TRBV25-1
CASTKAGGPRETQYF,TRBV7-9
CASSADRGLMEQFF,TRBV19
CASSGTVAEKLFF,TRBV2
CASSPTGTDEAFF,TRBV5-4
CASGQGYEQYF,TRBV19
CASSEGLSVETQYF,TRBV2
CASSRDRSSYEQYF,TRBV6-5
CASSLTPTGRSYEQYF,TRBV7-4
CASSLGDRVGLNTEAFF,TRBV5-1
CASSLTVQGKDTGELFF,TRBV2
CASRSLTTSYEQYF,TRBV2
CASSNGLAKETQYF,TRBV19
CASSNRQGEGSTGELFF,TRBV7-6
CASGVDSDQPQHF,TRBV12-5
CAMDRVSYNSPLHF,TRBV10-3